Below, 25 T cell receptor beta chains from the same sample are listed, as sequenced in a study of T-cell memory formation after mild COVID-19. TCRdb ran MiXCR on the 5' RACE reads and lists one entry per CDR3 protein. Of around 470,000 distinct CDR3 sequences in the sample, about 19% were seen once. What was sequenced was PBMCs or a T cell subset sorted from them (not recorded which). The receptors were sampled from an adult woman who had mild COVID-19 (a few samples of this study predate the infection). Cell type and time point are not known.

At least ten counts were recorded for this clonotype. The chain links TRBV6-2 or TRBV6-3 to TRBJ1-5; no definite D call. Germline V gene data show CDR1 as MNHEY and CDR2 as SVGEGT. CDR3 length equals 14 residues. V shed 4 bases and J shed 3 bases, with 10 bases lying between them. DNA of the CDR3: TGTGCCAGCAGTTCCATTGATTCCAATCAGCCCCAGCATTTT. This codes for CASSSIDSNQPQHF.

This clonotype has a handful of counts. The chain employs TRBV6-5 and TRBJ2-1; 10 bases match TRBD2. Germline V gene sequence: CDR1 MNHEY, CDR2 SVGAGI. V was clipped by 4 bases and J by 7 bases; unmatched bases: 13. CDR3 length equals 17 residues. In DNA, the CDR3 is TGTGCCAGCAGTTCGGGAGCGGGAGGGCCCCTTCGGAATGAGCAGTTCTTC. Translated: CASSSGAGGPLRNEQFF.

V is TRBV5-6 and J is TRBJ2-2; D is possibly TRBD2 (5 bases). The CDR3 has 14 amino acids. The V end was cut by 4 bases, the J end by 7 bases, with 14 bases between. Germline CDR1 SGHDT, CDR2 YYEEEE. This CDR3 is CASSGIEGGGELFF. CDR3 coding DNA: TGTGCCAGCAGCGGCATCGAGGGTGGCGGGGAGCTGTTTTTT.

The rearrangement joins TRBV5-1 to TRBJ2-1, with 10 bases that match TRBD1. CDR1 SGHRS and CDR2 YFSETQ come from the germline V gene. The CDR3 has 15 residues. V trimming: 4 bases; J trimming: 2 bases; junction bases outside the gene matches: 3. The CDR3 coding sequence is TGCGCCAGCAGCGGGACAGGGGACCCCTACAATGAGCAGTTCTTC. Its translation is CASSGTGDPYNEQFF.

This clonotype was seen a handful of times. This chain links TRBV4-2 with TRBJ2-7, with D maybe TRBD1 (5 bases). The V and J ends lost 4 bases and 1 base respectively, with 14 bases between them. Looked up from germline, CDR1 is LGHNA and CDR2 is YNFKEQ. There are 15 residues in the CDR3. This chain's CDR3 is CASSPESQGSYEQYF. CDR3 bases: TGTGCCAGCAGCCCTGAAAGTCAGGGATCCTACGAGCAGTACTTC.

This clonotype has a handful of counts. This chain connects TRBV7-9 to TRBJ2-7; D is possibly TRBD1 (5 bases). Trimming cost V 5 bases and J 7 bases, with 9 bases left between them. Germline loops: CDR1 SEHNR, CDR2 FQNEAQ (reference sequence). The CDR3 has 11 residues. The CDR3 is CASSIRVEQYF. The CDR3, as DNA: TGTGCCAGCAGCATCAGGGTTGAGCAGTACTTC.

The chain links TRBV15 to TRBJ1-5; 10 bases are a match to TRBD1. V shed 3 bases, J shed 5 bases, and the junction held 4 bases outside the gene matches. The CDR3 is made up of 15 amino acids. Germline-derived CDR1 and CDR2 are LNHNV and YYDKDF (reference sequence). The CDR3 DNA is TGTGCCACCAGCAGTGACAGGGGGCGCGATCAGCCCCAGCATTTT. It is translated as CATSSDRGRDQPQHF.

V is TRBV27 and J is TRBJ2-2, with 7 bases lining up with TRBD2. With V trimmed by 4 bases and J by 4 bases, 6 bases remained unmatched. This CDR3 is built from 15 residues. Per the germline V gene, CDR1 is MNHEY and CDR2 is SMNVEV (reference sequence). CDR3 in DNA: TGTGCCAGCAGTTCGACTAGCTCGGGCACCGGGGAGCTGTTTTTT. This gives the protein CASSSTSSGTGELFF.

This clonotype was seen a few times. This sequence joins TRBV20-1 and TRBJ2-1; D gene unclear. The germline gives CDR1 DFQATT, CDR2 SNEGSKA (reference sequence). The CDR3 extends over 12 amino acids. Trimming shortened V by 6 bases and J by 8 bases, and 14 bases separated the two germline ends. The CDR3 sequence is CSAPTPADEQFF. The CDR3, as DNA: TGCAGTGCGCCGACTCCGGCGGATGAGCAGTTCTTC.

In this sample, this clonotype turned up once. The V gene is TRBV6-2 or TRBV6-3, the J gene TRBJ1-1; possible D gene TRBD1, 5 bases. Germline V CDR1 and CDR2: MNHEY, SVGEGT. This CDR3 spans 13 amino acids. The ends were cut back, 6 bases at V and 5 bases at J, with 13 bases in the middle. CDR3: CASRPGGMTEAFF. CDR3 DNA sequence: TGTGCCAGCAGGCCGGGGGGAATGACTGAAGCTTTCTTT.

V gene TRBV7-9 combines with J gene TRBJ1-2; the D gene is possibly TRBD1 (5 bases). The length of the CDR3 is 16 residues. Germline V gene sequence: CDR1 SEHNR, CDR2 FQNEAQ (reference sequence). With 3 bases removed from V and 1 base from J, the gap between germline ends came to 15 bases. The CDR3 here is CASSFMGGTDNYGYTF. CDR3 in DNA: TGTGCCAGCAGCTTTATGGGAGGGACGGATAACTATGGCTACACCTTC.

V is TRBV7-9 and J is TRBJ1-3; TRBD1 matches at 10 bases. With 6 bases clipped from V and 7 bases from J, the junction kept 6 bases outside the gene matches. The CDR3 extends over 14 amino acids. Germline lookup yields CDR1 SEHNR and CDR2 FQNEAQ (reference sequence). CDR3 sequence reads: CASSPGTGVNTIYF. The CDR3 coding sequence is TGTGCCAGCAGTCCCGGGACAGGGGTGAACACCATATATTTT.

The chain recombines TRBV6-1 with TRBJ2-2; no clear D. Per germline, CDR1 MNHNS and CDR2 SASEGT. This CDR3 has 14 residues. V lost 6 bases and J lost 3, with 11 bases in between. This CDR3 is CASSPDGDTGELFF. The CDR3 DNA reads TGTGCCAGCAGCCCGGACGGCGACACCGGGGAGCTGTTTTTT.

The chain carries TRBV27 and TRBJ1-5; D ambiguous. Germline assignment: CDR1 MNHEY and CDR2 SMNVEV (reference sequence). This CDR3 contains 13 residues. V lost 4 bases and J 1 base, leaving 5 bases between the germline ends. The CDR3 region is CASSYRSNQPQHF. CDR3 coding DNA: TGTGCCAGCAGTTATAGGAGCAATCAGCCCCAGCATTTT.

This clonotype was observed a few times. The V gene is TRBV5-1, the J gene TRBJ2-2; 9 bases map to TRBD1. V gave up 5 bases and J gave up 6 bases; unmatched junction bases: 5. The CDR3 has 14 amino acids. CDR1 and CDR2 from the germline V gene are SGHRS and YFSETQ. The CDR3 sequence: CASRGQGGSGELFF. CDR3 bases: TGCGCCAGCAGGGGACAGGGTGGATCCGGGGAGCTGTTTTTT.

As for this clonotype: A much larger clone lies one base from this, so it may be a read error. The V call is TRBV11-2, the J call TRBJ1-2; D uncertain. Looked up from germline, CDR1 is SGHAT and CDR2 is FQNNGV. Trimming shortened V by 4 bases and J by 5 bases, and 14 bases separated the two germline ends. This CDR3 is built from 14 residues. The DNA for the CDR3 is TGTGCCAGCAGCTATACCGGCTTTCGATATGGCTACACCTTC. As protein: CASSYTGFRYGYTF.

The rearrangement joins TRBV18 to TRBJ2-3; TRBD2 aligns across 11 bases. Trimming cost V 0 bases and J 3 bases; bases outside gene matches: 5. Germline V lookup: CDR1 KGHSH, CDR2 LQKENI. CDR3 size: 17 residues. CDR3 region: CASSPPTSGGRTDTQYF. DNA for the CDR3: TGTGCCAGCTCACCACCAACTAGCGGGGGCCGTACAGATACGCAGTATTTT.

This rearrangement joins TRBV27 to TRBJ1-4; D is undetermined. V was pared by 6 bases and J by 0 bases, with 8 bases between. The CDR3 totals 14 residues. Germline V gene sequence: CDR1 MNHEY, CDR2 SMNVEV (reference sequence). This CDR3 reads CASRDGSTNEKLFF. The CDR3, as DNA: TGTGCCAGCAGAGACGGTTCAACTAATGAAAAACTGTTTTTT.

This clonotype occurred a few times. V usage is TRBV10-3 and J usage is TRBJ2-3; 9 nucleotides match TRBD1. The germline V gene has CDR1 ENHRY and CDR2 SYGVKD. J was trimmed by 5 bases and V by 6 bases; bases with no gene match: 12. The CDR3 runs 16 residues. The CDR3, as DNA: TGTGCCATCAGAGATAGCACAGGGGGCGAAGTAGATACGCAGTATTTT. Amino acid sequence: CAIRDSTGGEVDTQYF.

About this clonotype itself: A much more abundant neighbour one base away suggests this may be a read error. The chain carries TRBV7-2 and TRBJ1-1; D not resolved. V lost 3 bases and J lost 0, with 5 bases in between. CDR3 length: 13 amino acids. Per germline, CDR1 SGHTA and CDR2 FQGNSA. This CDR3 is CASSFEVNTEAFF. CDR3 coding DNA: TGTGCCAGCAGCTTCGAGGTGAACACTGAAGCTTTCTTT.

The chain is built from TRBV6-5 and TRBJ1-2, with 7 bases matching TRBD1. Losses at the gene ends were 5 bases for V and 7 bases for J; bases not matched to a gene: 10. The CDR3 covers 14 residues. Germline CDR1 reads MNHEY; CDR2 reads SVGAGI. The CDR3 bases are TGTGCCAGCAGTCAGGGGGGGTCCGGAGCTGGCTACACCTTC. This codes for CASSQGGSGAGYTF.

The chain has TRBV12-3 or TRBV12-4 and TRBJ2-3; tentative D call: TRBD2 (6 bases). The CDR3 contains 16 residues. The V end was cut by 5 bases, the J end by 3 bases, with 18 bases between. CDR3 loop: CASSLPSVRRTDTQYF. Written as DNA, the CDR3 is TGTGCCAGCAGTCTTCCTAGCGTCAGGAGAACAGATACGCAGTATTTT.

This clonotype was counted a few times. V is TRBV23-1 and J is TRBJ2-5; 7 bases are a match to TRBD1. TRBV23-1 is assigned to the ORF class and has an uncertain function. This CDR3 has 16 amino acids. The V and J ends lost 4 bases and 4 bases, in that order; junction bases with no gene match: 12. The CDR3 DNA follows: TGCGCCAGCAGTCCTAATTCACAGGGGAAGGGAGAGACCCAGTACTTC. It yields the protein CASSPNSQGKGETQYF.

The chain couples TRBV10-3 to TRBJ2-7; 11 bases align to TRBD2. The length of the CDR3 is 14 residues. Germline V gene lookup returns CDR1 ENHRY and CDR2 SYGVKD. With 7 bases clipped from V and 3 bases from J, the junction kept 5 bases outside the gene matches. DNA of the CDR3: TGTGCCATCAACCCTAGCGGGGGGCACTACGAGCAGTACTTC. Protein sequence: CAINPSGGHYEQYF.

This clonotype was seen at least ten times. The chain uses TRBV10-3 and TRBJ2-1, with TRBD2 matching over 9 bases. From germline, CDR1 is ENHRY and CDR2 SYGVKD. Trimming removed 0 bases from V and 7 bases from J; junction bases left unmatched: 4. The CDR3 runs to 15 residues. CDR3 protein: CAISESGLAGNEQFF. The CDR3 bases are TGTGCCATCAGTGAGTCGGGGCTAGCGGGAAATGAGCAGTTCTTC.